This T cell receptor beta chain emerged from a study of OX40 agonist ivuxolimab in advanced cancers. Broader study findings: At doses 0.1 to 3.0 mg/kg, CD4+ and CD8+ clones expanded. It was also the case that some nonresponders had low normalized T-cell clonal expansion. CD4+ T cells averaged fewer expanded clones than CD8+ T cells. What antigens the expanded peripheral T cells recognized was never established.

Clones were sequenced by immunoSEQ multiplex PCR, and TCRdb holds only the in-frame ones, with some missing. The table lists over 80,000 clones, 80% to 90% of them singletons. As to this clone: The antigen remains unidentified.

This receptor was identified in an adult with an advanced solid tumor such as melanoma, head and neck, liver or kidney cancer. The specimen comprised CD4+ or CD8+ T cells sorted from blood, sampled in a trial of the OX40 agonist ivuxolimab.

CDR3 sequence (DNA): TGTGCCAGCAGTTTATCTTCCGGGAGAGGAGATACGCAGTATTTT. Translating it yields CASSLSSGRGDTQYF. The chain has TRBV28 and TRBJ2-3, with D possibly TRBD2 on 6 matching bases. This CDR3 has 15 residues. V lost 1 base and J lost 5, with 13 bases in between. CDR1 is MDHEN, CDR2 SYDVKM, per germline.